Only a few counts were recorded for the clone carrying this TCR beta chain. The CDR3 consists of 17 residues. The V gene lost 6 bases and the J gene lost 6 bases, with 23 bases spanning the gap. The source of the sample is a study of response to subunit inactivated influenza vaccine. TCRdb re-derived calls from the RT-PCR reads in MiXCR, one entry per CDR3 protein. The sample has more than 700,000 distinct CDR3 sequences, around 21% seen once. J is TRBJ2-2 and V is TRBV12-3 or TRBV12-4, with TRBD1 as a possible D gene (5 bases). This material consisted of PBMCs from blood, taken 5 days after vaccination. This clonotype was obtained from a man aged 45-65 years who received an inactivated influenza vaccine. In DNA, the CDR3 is TGTGCCAGCAGACTCAATGAAGTTTCCAGGGTCGCCGGGGAGCTGTTTTTT. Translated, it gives CASRLNEVSRVAGELFF.